These T cell receptor beta chains were read from a single sample in a study of identical twins. TCRdb called the 5' RACE reads again in MiXCR, with one record for every CDR3 protein. Of fewer than 550,000 distinct CDR3 sequences listed, approximately 14% were seen once; the top ten hold 0.44%. These same records also appear under a second study, on yellow fever vaccine responses in identical twins.

The sample comprised CD4+ T cells sorted from blood. These receptor sequences come from a woman aged 18-35 years in good health. Each CDR3 is given with its conserved first and last residue. D genes are given only for firm matches. Some rows mark clone size as missing; the rest say once, few, many or name a class of expanded clone.

j_call	v_call	clone_size	d_call	cdr3_nt	cdr3_aa
TRBJ2-7	TRBV6-2/TRBV6-3	few	.	TGTGCCAGCAGTTACTATGTTACTTCCTACGAGCAGTACTTC	CASSYYVTSYEQYF
TRBJ2-5	TRBV12-3/TRBV12-4	.	TRBD2	TGTGCCAGCAGTTTAAGAGAGGGAGGGTTAGAGACCCAGTACTTC	CASSLREGGLETQYF
TRBJ2-1	TRBV5-1	many	.	TGCGCCAGCAGCTTGGCGGGGGCTAGCGGACACAATGAGCAGTTCTTC	CASSLAGASGHNEQFF
TRBJ2-5	TRBV5-1	many	TRBD1	TGCGCCAGCAGCCCGGGACAGGGGTCTCAAGAGACCCAGTACTTC	CASSPGQGSQETQYF
TRBJ2-1	TRBV11-1	few	TRBD2	TGTGCCAGCAGCCAGGGACTAGCGGTCCTAAGCTCCTACAATGAGCAGTTCTTC	CASSQGLAVLSSYNEQFF
TRBJ1-1	TRBV20-1	.	.	TGCAGTGCTAGAGTACAGCTAGACACTGAAGCTTTCTTT	CSARVQLDTEAFF
TRBJ2-1	TRBV4-2	many	.	TGTGCCAGCAGCCAAGAGGGGCTAGCGTCCTACAATGAGCAGTTCTTC	CASSQEGLASYNEQFF
TRBJ2-7	TRBV7-9	.	.	TGTGCCAGCAGCCCCGAAGTTTACGAGCAGTACTTC	CASSPEVYEQYF
TRBJ1-2	TRBV5-1	.	TRBD1	TGCGCCAGCAGCTGGGGACAGGGGCTTGGCTACACCTTC	CASSWGQGLGYTF
TRBJ2-3	TRBV7-9	few	TRBD2	TGTGCCAGCAGCTTTCTAGCGGATAACACAGATACGCAGTATTTT	CASSFLADNTDTQYF
TRBJ2-2	TRBV27	.	TRBD2	TGTGCCAGCAGTTTAGCGGGGGACTGGACCGGGGAGCTGTTTTTT	CASSLAGDWTGELFF